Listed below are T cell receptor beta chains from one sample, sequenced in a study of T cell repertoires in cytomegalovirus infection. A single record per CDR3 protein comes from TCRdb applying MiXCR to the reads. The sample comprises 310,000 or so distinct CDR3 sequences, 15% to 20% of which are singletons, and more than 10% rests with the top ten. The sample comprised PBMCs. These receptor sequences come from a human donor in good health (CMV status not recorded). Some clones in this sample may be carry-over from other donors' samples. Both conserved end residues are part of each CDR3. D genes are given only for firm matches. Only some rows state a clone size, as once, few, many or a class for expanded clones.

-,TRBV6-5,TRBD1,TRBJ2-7,TGTGCCAGCAGGGGGACAGGGACCTACGAGCAGTACTTC,CASRGTGTYEQYF
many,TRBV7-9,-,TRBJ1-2,TGTGCCAGCAGCTTAGCGGAGGCAGGGAGCTATGGCTACACCTTC,CASSLAEAGSYGYTF
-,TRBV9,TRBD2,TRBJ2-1,TGTGCCAGCAGCGTACGGGGGGTTCCGATCTCCTACAATGAGCAGTTCTTC,CASSVRGVPISYNEQFF
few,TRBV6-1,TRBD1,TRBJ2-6,TGTGCCAGCAGTGAAGCCGGGACAGGGACTGGGGCCAACGTCCTGACTTTC,CASSEAGTGTGANVLTF
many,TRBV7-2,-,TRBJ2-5,TGTGCCAGCAGCCTAAGATTGGGACAAGAGACCCAGTACTTC,CASSLRLGQETQYF
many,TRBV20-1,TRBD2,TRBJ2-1,TGCAGTGCCTCGGGACTAGCGGCCTACAATGAGCAGTTCTTC,CSASGLAAYNEQFF
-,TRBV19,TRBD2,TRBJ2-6,TGTGCCAGTAGTATGGTCGGGGGGGCCCCTGGGGCCAACGTCCTGACTTTC,CASSMVGGAPGANVLTF
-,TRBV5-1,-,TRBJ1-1,TGCGCCAGCAGCTTTGGGGACTTGAACACTGAAGCTTTCTTT,CASSFGDLNTEAFF
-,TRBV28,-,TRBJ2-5,TGTGCCAGCAGTATATTCGGCCTAACGTCCGGGACGGTCCAAGAGACCCAGTACTTC,CASSIFGLTSGTVQETQYF
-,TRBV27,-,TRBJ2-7,TGTGCCAGCAGTAAAGCCGGGGCAGGGTTCTACGAGCAGTACTTC,CASSKAGAGFYEQYF
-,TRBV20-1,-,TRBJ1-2,TGCAGTGCTAGAGGGCGCAGGGGTACTGGTAACGGCTATGGCTACACCTTC,CSARGRRGTGNGYGYTF
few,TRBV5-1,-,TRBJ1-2,TGCGCCAGCGCTATGGGAGAGAACTATGGCTACACCTTC,CASAMGENYGYTF
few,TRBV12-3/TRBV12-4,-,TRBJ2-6,TGTGCCAGCAGTTTTGGGCTGGGGGCGCCCGGGGCCAACGTCCTGACTTTC,CASSFGLGAPGANVLTF
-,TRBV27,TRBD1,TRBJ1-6,TGTGCCAGCAGCGAAACAGGGGTGGCCTATAATTCACCCCTCCACTTT,CASSETGVAYNSPLHF
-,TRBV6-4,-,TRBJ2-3,TGTGCCAGCAGCCCATCGGGGGGCCGAGGGGCAGATACGCAGTATTTT,CASSPSGGRGADTQYF
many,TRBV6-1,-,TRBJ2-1,TGTGCCAGCACCCCAGGGGTTTCCTACAATGAGCAGTTCTTC,CASTPGVSYNEQFF
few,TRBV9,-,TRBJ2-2,TGTGCCAGCAGCGTAGCTTTACAGGGAGGGACCGGGGAGCTGTTTTTT,CASSVALQGGTGELFF
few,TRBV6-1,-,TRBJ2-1,TGTGCCAGCAGTGAGAGTTCGGGGGCCAACTACAATGAGCAGTTCTTC,CASSESSGANYNEQFF
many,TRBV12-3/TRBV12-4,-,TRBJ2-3,TGTGCCAGCAGTTCCCCCGGCGCAGATACGCAGTATTTT,CASSSPGADTQYF
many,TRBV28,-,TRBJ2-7,TGTGCCAGCAGTTTAAGTTGGGTCTACGAGCAGTACTTC,CASSLSWVYEQYF
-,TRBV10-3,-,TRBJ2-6,TGTGCCATCAGTCCCAGACAGGGGAGGGGACTGTCTGGGGCCAACGTCCTGACTTTC,CAISPRQGRGLSGANVLTF
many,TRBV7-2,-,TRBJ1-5,TGTGCCAGCAGCCGTACAGGGCACAATCAGCCCCAGCATTTT,CASSRTGHNQPQHF
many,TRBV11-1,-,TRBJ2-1,TGTGCCAGCAGCTTACGCTCGGGCGCCTACAATGAGCAGTTCTTC,CASSLRSGAYNEQFF
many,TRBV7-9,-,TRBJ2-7,TGTGCCAGCAGCTTCGGGGGGACAGCTGGCTACGAGCAGTACTTC,CASSFGGTAGYEQYF
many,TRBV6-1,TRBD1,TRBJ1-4,TGTGCCAGCACTCAGGGGGCAACTAATGAAAAACTGTTTTTT,CASTQGATNEKLFF
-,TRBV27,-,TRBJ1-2,TGTGCCAGCAGTTTAAGGGTGGAGGGACCGAACTACACCTTC,CASSLRVEGPNYTF
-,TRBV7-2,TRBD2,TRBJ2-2,TGTGCCAGCAGCTTAAGGTCGCGAAGCGGGGGGGCCGGGGAGCTGTTTTTT,CASSLRSRSGGAGELFF
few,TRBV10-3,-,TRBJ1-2,TGTGCCATCAGTGATTCGGGAATCTATGGCTACACCTTC,CAISDSGIYGYTF
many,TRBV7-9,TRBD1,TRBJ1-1,TGTGCCAGCAGCTTCCAGGGGGCGTTGGGGACTGAAGCTTTCTTT,CASSFQGALGTEAFF
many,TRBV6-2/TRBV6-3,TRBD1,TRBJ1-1,TGTGCCAGCAGCCCCAGAGGACAGGGAAAGCCTGAAGCTTTCTTT,CASSPRGQGKPEAFF
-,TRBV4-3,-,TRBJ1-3,TGCGCCAGCAGCCAAGAACGCTGGGGGCGGAACACCATATATTTT,CASSQERWGRNTIYF
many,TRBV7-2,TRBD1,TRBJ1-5,TGTGCCAGCAGCCCCGGGACAGGGGGAGGACAGCCCCAGCATTTT,CASSPGTGGGQPQHF